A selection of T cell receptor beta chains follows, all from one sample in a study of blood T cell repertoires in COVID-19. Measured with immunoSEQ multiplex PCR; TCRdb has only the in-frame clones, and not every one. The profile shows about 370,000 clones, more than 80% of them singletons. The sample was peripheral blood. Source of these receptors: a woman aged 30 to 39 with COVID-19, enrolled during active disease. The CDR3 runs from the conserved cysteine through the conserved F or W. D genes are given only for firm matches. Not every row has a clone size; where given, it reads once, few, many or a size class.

CDR3 protein: CASTPTEIYGYTF; CDR3 DNA: TGTGCCAGCACTCCGACAGAGATCTATGGCTACACCTTC; D gene: -; clone size: -; J gene: TRBJ1-2; V gene: TRBV6-5
CDR3 protein: CASSQLYSGSSTDTQYF; CDR3 DNA: TGTGCCAGCAGCCAATTATATAGCGGGAGCAGCACAGATACGCAGTATTTT; D gene: TRBD2; clone size: -; J gene: TRBJ2-3; V gene: TRBV14
CDR3 protein: CATSRQTGGEETQYF; CDR3 DNA: TGTGCCACCAGCAGACAGACAGGGGGCGAAGAGACCCAGTACTTC; D gene: TRBD1; clone size: -; J gene: TRBJ2-5; V gene: TRBV15
CDR3 protein: CASSHTGEGAYEQYF; CDR3 DNA: TGCGCCAGCAGCCATACCGGGGAGGGGGCCTACGAGCAGTACTTC; D gene: -; clone size: -; J gene: TRBJ2-7; V gene: TRBV4-1
CDR3 protein: CASTRRGQGDGGNQPQHF; CDR3 DNA: TGTGCCAGCACCCGACGGGGACAGGGAGATGGGGGCAATCAGCCCCAGCATTTT; D gene: TRBD1; clone size: few; J gene: TRBJ1-5; V gene: TRBV6-4
CDR3 protein: CATIPTGGEGYGYTF; CDR3 DNA: TGTGCCACCATACCGACAGGGGGAGAGGGCTATGGCTACACCTTC; D gene: TRBD1; clone size: once; J gene: TRBJ1-2; V gene: TRBV24-1
CDR3 protein: CASSLWGGTANYGYTF; CDR3 DNA: TGCGCCAGCAGCTTGTGGGGCGGGACGGCAAACTATGGCTACACCTTC; D gene: -; clone size: -; J gene: TRBJ1-2; V gene: TRBV5-1
CDR3 protein: CASSPRQGASYEQYF; CDR3 DNA: TGCGCCAGCAGCCCCAGACAGGGGGCGTCCTACGAGCAGTACTTC; D gene: TRBD1; clone size: once; J gene: TRBJ2-7; V gene: TRBV4-3
CDR3 protein: CASSLAGTGNTIYF; CDR3 DNA: TGTGCCAGCAGCTTAGCCGGGACTGGAAACACCATATATTTT; D gene: -; clone size: few; J gene: TRBJ1-3; V gene: TRBV7-9
CDR3 protein: CASSLGTSGIYNEQFF; CDR3 DNA: TGTGCCAGCAGCTTAGGGACTAGCGGGATCTACAATGAGCAGTTCTTC; D gene: TRBD2; clone size: -; J gene: TRBJ2-1; V gene: TRBV11-3
CDR3 protein: CASSKTGDTGELFF; CDR3 DNA: TGCGCCAGCAGTAAAACAGGGGACACCGGGGAGCTGTTTTTT; D gene: TRBD1; clone size: -; J gene: TRBJ2-2; V gene: TRBV5-1
CDR3 protein: CASSSGAGSYNEQFF; CDR3 DNA: TGTGCCAGCAGTAGCGGAGCGGGCTCCTACAATGAGCAGTTCTTC; D gene: -; clone size: -; J gene: TRBJ2-1; V gene: TRBV6-5
CDR3 protein: CASSFGGANVLTF; CDR3 DNA: TGTGCCAGCAGTTTCGGTGGGGCCAACGTCCTGACTTTC; D gene: -; clone size: -; J gene: TRBJ2-6; V gene: TRBV27
CDR3 protein: CASSISGFWTEAFF; CDR3 DNA: TGTGCCAGCAGCATCTCAGGGTTTTGGACTGAAGCTTTCTTT; D gene: -; clone size: -; J gene: TRBJ1-1; V gene: TRBV9
CDR3 protein: CASSFAGVGSYEQYF; CDR3 DNA: TGTGCCAGCAGTTTCGCAGGGGTGGGCTCCTACGAGCAGTACTTC; D gene: -; clone size: -; J gene: TRBJ2-7; V gene: TRBV28
CDR3 protein: CASSLVRLATDTQYF; CDR3 DNA: TGTGCCAGCAGCCTTGTTAGGCTAGCGACAGATACGCAGTATTTT; D gene: -; clone size: -; J gene: TRBJ2-3; V gene: TRBV7-2
CDR3 protein: CSVSRGTTNEKLFF; CDR3 DNA: TGCAGCGTTAGTCGGGGTACAACTAATGAAAAACTGTTTTTT; D gene: -; clone size: -; J gene: TRBJ1-4; V gene: TRBV29-1
CDR3 protein: CASSSHSGNQPQHF; CDR3 DNA: TGTGCCAGCAGCAGCCACTCGGGCAATCAGCCCCAGCATTTT; D gene: -; clone size: few; J gene: TRBJ1-5; V gene: TRBV9
CDR3 protein: CASSFSELSTDTQYF; CDR3 DNA: TGTGCCAGCAGCTTTTCGGAGCTCAGCACAGATACGCAGTATTTT; D gene: -; clone size: -; J gene: TRBJ2-3; V gene: TRBV7-6
CDR3 protein: CARKGRGNGNTIYF; CDR3 DNA: TGTGCCAGAAAGGGGAGGGGCAATGGAAACACCATATATTTT; D gene: -; clone size: -; J gene: TRBJ1-3; V gene: TRBV6-4
CDR3 protein: CASSLAGTGGFQPQHF; CDR3 DNA: TGTGCCAGCAGCTTGGCCGGGACAGGGGGCTTTCAGCCCCAGCATTTT; D gene: TRBD1; clone size: -; J gene: TRBJ1-5; V gene: TRBV7-8
CDR3 protein: CASSSWSVQETQYF; CDR3 DNA: TGTGCCAGCAGTTCTTGGAGTGTTCAAGAGACCCAGTACTTC; D gene: -; clone size: once; J gene: TRBJ2-5; V gene: TRBV6-5
CDR3 protein: CASSAGQGRSGNTIYF; CDR3 DNA: TGTGCCAGCAGCGCAGGACAGGGTCGCTCTGGAAACACCATATATTTT; D gene: TRBD1; clone size: -; J gene: TRBJ1-3; V gene: TRBV7-9
CDR3 protein: CASSPGTAEAFF; CDR3 DNA: TGTGCCAGCAGCCCTGGGACAGCAGAAGCTTTCTTT; D gene: TRBD1; clone size: -; J gene: TRBJ1-1; V gene: TRBV5-6
CDR3 protein: CASSPKGQGSRSPLHF; CDR3 DNA: TGTGCCAGCAGCCCCAAGGGACAGGGGAGTAGATCACCCCTCCACTTT; D gene: TRBD1; clone size: -; J gene: TRBJ1-6; V gene: TRBV5-6
CDR3 protein: CASSLYSNADTEAFF; CDR3 DNA: TGCGCCAGCAGCTTGTACTCTAACGCCGACACTGAAGCTTTCTTT; D gene: -; clone size: -; J gene: TRBJ1-1; V gene: TRBV5-1
CDR3 protein: CASSIRGGPIHEQFF; CDR3 DNA: TGTGCCAGTAGTATAAGAGGGGGCCCTATCCATGAGCAGTTCTTC; D gene: TRBD1; clone size: -; J gene: TRBJ2-1; V gene: TRBV19
CDR3 protein: CASSLGLAGGESSYNEQFF; CDR3 DNA: TGTGCCAGCAGCCTCGGACTAGCGGGGGGGGAAAGCTCCTACAATGAGCAGTTCTTC; D gene: TRBD2; clone size: -; J gene: TRBJ2-1; V gene: TRBV4-2
CDR3 protein: CASSSYRGAAYTF; CDR3 DNA: TGTGCCAGCAGTTCCTACAGGGGCGCGGCCTACACCTTC; D gene: TRBD1; clone size: few; J gene: TRBJ1-2; V gene: TRBV28
CDR3 protein: CASSLGGGRWELFF; CDR3 DNA: TGTGCCAGCAGCTTAGGCGGGGGGCGATGGGAGCTGTTTTTT; D gene: TRBD2; clone size: -; J gene: TRBJ2-2; V gene: TRBV7-2
CDR3 protein: CASSGDRSSYNEQFF; CDR3 DNA: TGTGCCAGCAGCGGGGACAGGAGCTCCTACAATGAGCAGTTCTTC; D gene: TRBD1; clone size: -; J gene: TRBJ2-1; V gene: TRBV7-6
CDR3 protein: CATSDFHWWGHSTEAFF; CDR3 DNA: TGTGCCACCAGTGATTTCCACTGGTGGGGGCATAGCACTGAAGCTTTCTTT; D gene: -; clone size: once; J gene: TRBJ1-1; V gene: TRBV24-1
CDR3 protein: CASSRTSGSPDYNEQFF; CDR3 DNA: TGTGCCAGTAGTAGGACTAGCGGATCACCTGATTACAATGAGCAGTTCTTC; D gene: TRBD2; clone size: -; J gene: TRBJ2-1; V gene: TRBV19